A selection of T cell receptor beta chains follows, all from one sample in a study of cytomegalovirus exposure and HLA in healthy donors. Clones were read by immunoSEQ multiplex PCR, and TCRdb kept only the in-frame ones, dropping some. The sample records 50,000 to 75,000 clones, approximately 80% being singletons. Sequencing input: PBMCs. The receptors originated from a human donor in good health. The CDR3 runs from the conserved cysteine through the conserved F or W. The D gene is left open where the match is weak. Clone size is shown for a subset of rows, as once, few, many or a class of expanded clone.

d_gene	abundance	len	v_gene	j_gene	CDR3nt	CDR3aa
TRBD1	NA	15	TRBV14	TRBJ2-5	TGTGCCAGCAGCCGACAGGGTTTAGGGGAAGAGACCCAGTACTTC	CASSRQGLGEETQYF
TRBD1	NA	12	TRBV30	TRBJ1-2	TGTGCCTGGGGACAGGTTAACTATGGCTACACCTTC	CAWGQVNYGYTF
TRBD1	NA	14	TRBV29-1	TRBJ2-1	TGCAGCGTTGATCTAGGACAGGGCTACAATGAGCAGTTCTTC	CSVDLGQGYNEQFF
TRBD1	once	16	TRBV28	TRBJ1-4	TGCGCCAGCAGTGTGTACAGGGGGGGGATTAATGAAAAACTGTTTTTT	CASSVYRGGINEKLFF
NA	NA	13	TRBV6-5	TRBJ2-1	TGTGCCAGCAGTCGTAGAGGTGGAAATGAGCAGTTCTTC	CASSRRGGNEQFF
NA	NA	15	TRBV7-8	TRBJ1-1	TGTGCCAGCAGTATCCGATTACCACAGAACACTGAAGCTTTCTTT	CASSIRLPQNTEAFF
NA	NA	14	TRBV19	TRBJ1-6	TGTGCCAGTAGTATAGATGTTTACAGTTCCACCCTCCACTTT	CASSIDVYSSTLHF
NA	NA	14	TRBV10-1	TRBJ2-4	TGCGCCAGCAGTAGTAGCCTAGCCAAAAACATTCAGTACTTC	CASSSSLAKNIQYF
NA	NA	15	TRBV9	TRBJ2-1	TGTGCCAGCAGCGCCTCGAGTATAGCGTCCAATGAGCAGTTCTTC	CASSASSIASNEQFF
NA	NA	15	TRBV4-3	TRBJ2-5	TGCGCCAGCAGCCAACGCGGGGCGGGCTCGGAGACCCAGTACTTC	CASSQRGAGSETQYF
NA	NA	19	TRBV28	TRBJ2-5	TGTGCCAGCAGTTTACGTGGTCGGGGTTGGGGGCTAGGTGAAGAGACCCAGTACTTC	CASSLRGRGWGLGEETQYF
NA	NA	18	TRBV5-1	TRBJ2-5	TGCGCCAGCAGCTTCCCCCATCGGGGTAGCGAGGACCTGGAGACCCAGTACTTC	CASSFPHRGSEDLETQYF
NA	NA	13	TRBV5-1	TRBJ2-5	TGCGCCAGCAGCCTGTCAGGCTTAGGTCCCCAGTACTTC	CASSLSGLGPQYF
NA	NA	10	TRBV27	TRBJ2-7	TGTGCCAGCGGCACCTACGAGCAGTACTTC	CASGTYEQYF
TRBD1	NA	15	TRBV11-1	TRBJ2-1	TGTGCCAGCAGCGCGCGGGACAGGGCTCGAAATGAGCAGTTCTTC	CASSARDRARNEQFF
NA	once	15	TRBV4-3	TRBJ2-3	TGCGCCAGCAGCCAAGAGATCCGACGGGGAGATACGCAGTATTTT	CASSQEIRRGDTQYF
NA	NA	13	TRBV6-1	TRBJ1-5	TGTGCCAGCCACAGAGATAGCAATCAGCCCCAGCATTTT	CASHRDSNQPQHF
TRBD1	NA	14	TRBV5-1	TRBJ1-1	TGCGCCAGCAGGGAAACAGGGGCGTACACTGAAGCTTTCTTT	CASRETGAYTEAFF